A selection of T cell receptor beta chains follows, all from one sample in a study of blood T cell repertoires in COVID-19. Libraries were prepared by immunoSEQ multiplex PCR; TCRdb keeps only in-frame clonotypes and omits some of them. The data show about 150,000 clones, more than 85% seen once. Sequencing was done on a sample of peripheral blood. The receptors stem from a woman in her 70s with acute or convalescent COVID-19. CDR3s include the opening cysteine and the closing phenylalanine or tryptophan. A D gene is named only where the DNA matches it firmly. Where a row states a size, it is once, few, many or the class of an expanded clone; other rows omit it.

len: 15
v_gene: TRBV7-3
d_gene: -
j_gene: TRBJ2-6
abundance: -
CDR3aa: CASSLTSSGANVLTF
CDR3nt: TGTGCCAGCAGCTTAACCTCCTCTGGGGCCAACGTCCTGACTTTC

len: 17
v_gene: TRBV3-1/TRBV3-2
d_gene: -
j_gene: TRBJ1-6
abundance: -
CDR3aa: CASSQGAARYDNSPLHF
CDR3nt: TGTGCCAGCAGCCAAGGTGCAGCTAGATACGATAATTCACCCCTCCACTTT

len: 16
v_gene: TRBV3-1/TRBV3-2
d_gene: TRBD2
j_gene: TRBJ2-3
abundance: -
CDR3aa: CASSRLAGGSTDTQYF
CDR3nt: TGTGCCAGCAGTCGACTAGCGGGGGGTAGCACAGATACGCAGTATTTT

len: 20
v_gene: TRBV5-1
d_gene: TRBD1
j_gene: TRBJ1-6
abundance: -
CDR3aa: CASSFIPRDSRSSYNSPLHF
CDR3nt: TGCGCCAGCAGCTTTATCCCCCGGGACAGCAGGAGCTCCTATAATTCACCCCTCCACTTT

len: 19
v_gene: TRBV13
d_gene: TRBD1
j_gene: TRBJ2-3
abundance: -
CDR3aa: CASSLGSPLGQGYSDTQYF
CDR3nt: TGTGCCAGCAGCTTAGGTTCGCCCCTGGGACAGGGTTACTCAGATACGCAGTATTTT

len: 14
v_gene: TRBV5-1
d_gene: TRBD1
j_gene: TRBJ1-2
abundance: -
CDR3aa: CASSTGTGSYGYTF
CDR3nt: TGCGCCAGCAGCACCGGGACAGGGAGCTATGGCTACACCTTC

len: 19
v_gene: TRBV9
d_gene: -
j_gene: TRBJ2-1
abundance: -
CDR3aa: CASSVGGSRQDVSYNEQFF
CDR3nt: TGTGCCAGCAGCGTAGGGGGCAGCAGGCAGGACGTCTCCTACAATGAGCAGTTCTTC

len: 15
v_gene: TRBV6-5
d_gene: -
j_gene: TRBJ1-5
abundance: -
CDR3aa: CASSYSQGTNQPQHF
CDR3nt: TGTGCCAGCAGTTACTCTCAGGGGACGAATCAGCCCCAGCATTTT

len: 18
v_gene: TRBV11-2
d_gene: TRBD1
j_gene: TRBJ1-1
abundance: once
CDR3aa: CASSLTLAGTGGNTEAFF
CDR3nt: TGTGCCAGCAGCCTTACCCTGGCCGGGACAGGAGGCAACACTGAAGCTTTCTTT

len: 14
v_gene: TRBV5-1
d_gene: -
j_gene: TRBJ2-5
abundance: -
CDR3aa: CASSQLATQETQYF
CDR3nt: TGCGCCAGCAGCCAACTAGCCACCCAAGAGACCCAGTACTTC

len: 13
v_gene: TRBV18
d_gene: -
j_gene: TRBJ1-1
abundance: -
CDR3aa: CASSQQRNTEAFF
CDR3nt: TGTGCCAGCTCACAGCAAAGGAACACTGAAGCTTTCTTT

len: 12
v_gene: TRBV7-8
d_gene: -
j_gene: TRBJ2-1
abundance: -
CDR3aa: CASSSGTLRQFF
CDR3nt: TGTGCCAGCAGCTCCGGGACTCTTCGGCAGTTCTTC

len: 16
v_gene: TRBV19
d_gene: -
j_gene: TRBJ1-2
abundance: -
CDR3aa: CASSSFGGIQAPRSTF
CDR3nt: TGTGCCAGTAGTTCATTCGGAGGGATCCAAGCCCCCCGAAGCACCTTC

len: 11
v_gene: TRBV27
d_gene: -
j_gene: TRBJ2-5
abundance: -
CDR3aa: CASRAQETQYF
CDR3nt: TGTGCCAGCAGAGCACAAGAGACCCAGTACTTC

len: 16
v_gene: TRBV30
d_gene: TRBD1
j_gene: TRBJ1-6
abundance: -
CDR3aa: CAWRGQGAADNSPLHF
CDR3nt: TGTGCCTGGAGAGGACAGGGGGCGGCCGATAATTCACCCCTCCACTTT

len: 17
v_gene: TRBV6-2/TRBV6-3
d_gene: -
j_gene: TRBJ2-6
abundance: -
CDR3aa: CASSPPTPQGGANVLTF
CDR3nt: TGTGCCAGCAGCCCTCCCACACCTCAGGGTGGGGCCAACGTCCTGACTTTC

len: 14
v_gene: TRBV27
d_gene: -
j_gene: TRBJ2-5
abundance: -
CDR3aa: CASSLSYRQETQYF
CDR3nt: TGTGCCAGCAGTTTATCGTACAGGCAAGAGACCCAGTACTTC

len: 15
v_gene: TRBV2
d_gene: TRBD2
j_gene: TRBJ2-1
abundance: -
CDR3aa: CASRVAGGSYNEQFF
CDR3nt: TGTGCCAGCCGTGTAGCGGGGGGGAGTTACAATGAGCAGTTCTTC

len: 15
v_gene: TRBV5-1
d_gene: TRBD1
j_gene: TRBJ1-3
abundance: -
CDR3aa: CASSPWTGAGNTIYF
CDR3nt: TGCGCCAGCAGCCCATGGACAGGGGCTGGAAACACCATATATTTT

len: 13
v_gene: TRBV28
d_gene: -
j_gene: TRBJ1-6
abundance: -
CDR3aa: CASRDILNSPLHF
CDR3nt: TGTGCCAGTAGGGACATCCTTAATTCACCCCTCCACTTT

len: 12
v_gene: TRBV28
d_gene: -
j_gene: TRBJ2-3
abundance: -
CDR3aa: CASSSGWGVTYF
CDR3nt: TGTGCCAGCAGTTCGGGATGGGGGGTCACGTATTTT

len: 16
v_gene: TRBV7-2
d_gene: TRBD1
j_gene: TRBJ2-1
abundance: -
CDR3aa: CASSLRRTGGVNEQFF
CDR3nt: TGTGCCAGCAGCTTACGGAGGACAGGGGGCGTCAATGAGCAGTTCTTC

len: 14
v_gene: TRBV5-6
d_gene: TRBD1
j_gene: TRBJ1-1
abundance: once
CDR3aa: CASSWAQGAPEAFF
CDR3nt: TGTGCCAGCAGCTGGGCACAGGGGGCCCCTGAAGCTTTCTTT

len: 14
v_gene: TRBV11-2
d_gene: -
j_gene: TRBJ2-2
abundance: -
CDR3aa: CASSLGSHPGELFF
CDR3nt: TGTGCCAGCAGCTTAGGTTCACACCCCGGGGAGCTGTTTTTT

len: 15
v_gene: TRBV2
d_gene: -
j_gene: TRBJ1-5
abundance: -
CDR3aa: CASSAQGGRSQPQHF
CDR3nt: TGTGCCAGCAGTGCCCAGGGCGGTAGGAGTCAGCCCCAGCATTTT

len: 14
v_gene: TRBV6-5
d_gene: TRBD1
j_gene: TRBJ1-1
abundance: -
CDR3aa: CASSLGQGPTEAFF
CDR3nt: TGTGCCAGCAGTTTGGGACAGGGGCCGACTGAAGCTTTCTTT

len: 18
v_gene: TRBV2
d_gene: -
j_gene: TRBJ1-5
abundance: once
CDR3aa: CASSEGSRGLYSNQPQHF
CDR3nt: TGTGCCAGCAGTGAAGGGAGTAGAGGGCTTTATAGCAATCAGCCCCAGCATTTT

len: 15
v_gene: TRBV5-1
d_gene: -
j_gene: TRBJ2-3
abundance: -
CDR3aa: CASSPLLQGPDTQYF
CDR3nt: TGCGCCAGCAGCCCTCTTCTACAGGGACCAGATACGCAGTATTTT

len: 14
v_gene: TRBV5-6
d_gene: TRBD1
j_gene: TRBJ2-5
abundance: once
CDR3aa: CASRGLGTEETQYF
CDR3nt: TGTGCCAGCAGGGGGTTGGGGACAGAAGAGACCCAGTACTTC

len: 14
v_gene: TRBV2
d_gene: -
j_gene: TRBJ1-2
abundance: -
CDR3aa: CASSERTKNYGYTF
CDR3nt: TGTGCCAGCAGTGAACGGACAAAAAACTATGGCTACACCTTC

len: 14
v_gene: TRBV6-2/TRBV6-3
d_gene: TRBD1
j_gene: TRBJ1-2
abundance: -
CDR3aa: CASSETGRGYGYTF
CDR3nt: TGTGCCAGCAGTGAGACAGGGCGAGGGTATGGCTACACCTTC

len: 18
v_gene: TRBV7-2
d_gene: TRBD2
j_gene: TRBJ2-5
abundance: -
CDR3aa: CASSLAPAGGPRQETQYF
CDR3nt: TGTGCCAGCAGCTTAGCTCCAGCGGGGGGGCCACGACAAGAGACCCAGTACTTC

len: 15
v_gene: TRBV3-1/TRBV3-2
d_gene: -
j_gene: TRBJ1-2
abundance: -
CDR3aa: CASSQVESSGAGYTF
CDR3nt: TGTGCCAGCAGCCAAGTTGAAAGTAGCGGGGCTGGCTACACCTTC

len: 13
v_gene: TRBV12-3/TRBV12-4
d_gene: TRBD1
j_gene: TRBJ1-1
abundance: -
CDR3aa: CASSLTGTGVAFF
CDR3nt: TGTGCCAGCAGTTTAACCGGGACAGGGGTAGCTTTCTTT

len: 19
v_gene: TRBV15
d_gene: TRBD1
j_gene: TRBJ1-5
abundance: once
CDR3aa: CATSRDSTGNWYSNQPQHF
CDR3nt: TGTGCCACCAGCAGGGATTCGACAGGGAATTGGTATAGCAATCAGCCCCAGCATTTT

len: 13
v_gene: TRBV12-5
d_gene: -
j_gene: TRBJ1-2
abundance: -
CDR3aa: CASGHSARYGYTF
CDR3nt: TGTGCTAGTGGTCATTCGGCCAGGTACGGCTACACCTTC

len: 18
v_gene: TRBV7-9
d_gene: -
j_gene: TRBJ1-6
abundance: -
CDR3aa: CASSSLVTGLGYNSPLHF
CDR3nt: TGTGCCAGCAGTAGTTTGGTGACAGGCCTCGGGTATAATTCACCCCTCCACTTT

len: 15
v_gene: TRBV2
d_gene: -
j_gene: TRBJ1-5
abundance: -
CDR3aa: CASSEQGSANQPQHF
CDR3nt: TGTGCCAGCAGTGAGCAGGGGTCCGCCAATCAGCCCCAGCATTTT

len: 14
v_gene: TRBV24-1
d_gene: TRBD1
j_gene: TRBJ1-5
abundance: few
CDR3aa: CATSTGGRNQPQHF
CDR3nt: TGTGCCACCAGTACAGGGGGCCGCAATCAGCCCCAGCATTTT

len: 16
v_gene: TRBV27
d_gene: TRBD1
j_gene: TRBJ1-6
abundance: few
CDR3aa: CASSPLQGNRNSPLHF
CDR3nt: TGTGCCAGCAGTCCTCTACAGGGGAATAGGAATTCACCCCTCCACTTT

len: 15
v_gene: TRBV7-9
d_gene: TRBD2
j_gene: TRBJ2-3
abundance: once
CDR3aa: CASSREGLRRDTQYF
CDR3nt: TGTGCCAGCAGCCGGGAGGGGCTACGGAGGGATACGCAGTATTTT

len: 14
v_gene: TRBV6-5
d_gene: TRBD1
j_gene: TRBJ1-1
abundance: -
CDR3aa: CASSWYRGQAEAFF
CDR3nt: TGTGCCAGCAGTTGGTACAGGGGGCAAGCTGAAGCTTTCTTT

len: 16
v_gene: TRBV5-1
d_gene: TRBD1
j_gene: TRBJ1-1
abundance: -
CDR3aa: CASSSGTGSLNTEAFF
CDR3nt: TGCGCCAGCAGCTCGGGGACAGGGTCTTTGAACACTGAAGCTTTCTTT

len: 15
v_gene: TRBV7-2
d_gene: -
j_gene: TRBJ1-4
abundance: -
CDR3aa: CASSPSTVLNEKLFF
CDR3nt: TGTGCCAGCAGCCCCTCGACAGTCTTGAATGAAAAACTGTTTTTT

len: 19
v_gene: TRBV24-1
d_gene: TRBD2
j_gene: TRBJ2-5
abundance: -
CDR3aa: CATSDPTGTSGGFRETQYF
CDR3nt: TGTGCCACCAGTGACCCGACCGGGACTAGCGGGGGATTTAGGGAGACCCAGTACTTC

len: 13
v_gene: TRBV30
d_gene: -
j_gene: TRBJ1-1
abundance: -
CDR3aa: CAWSPQGNTEAFF
CDR3nt: TGTGCCTGGAGTCCCCAGGGGAACACTGAAGCTTTCTTT

len: 15
v_gene: TRBV27
d_gene: -
j_gene: TRBJ2-3
abundance: -
CDR3aa: CASSLSTAGLNTQYF
CDR3nt: TGTGCCAGCAGTTTATCGACGGCAGGCCTTAATACGCAGTATTTT

len: 12
v_gene: TRBV3-1/TRBV3-2
d_gene: -
j_gene: TRBJ1-2
abundance: -
CDR3aa: CASSQDLRGHTF
CDR3nt: TGTGCCAGCAGCCAAGATCTTCGGGGTCACACCTTC

len: 15
v_gene: TRBV7-8
d_gene: TRBD1
j_gene: TRBJ2-5
abundance: -
CDR3aa: CASSLGQGGQETQYF
CDR3nt: TGTGCCAGCAGCTTGGGACAGGGGGGTCAAGAGACCCAGTACTTC

len: 14
v_gene: TRBV7-2
d_gene: TRBD2
j_gene: TRBJ2-5
abundance: -
CDR3aa: CASTGGGVQETQYF
CDR3nt: TGTGCCAGCACCGGCGGGGGGGTCCAAGAGACCCAGTACTTC

len: 13
v_gene: TRBV19
d_gene: TRBD1
j_gene: TRBJ2-5
abundance: -
CDR3aa: CASSRDRGETQYF
CDR3nt: TGTGCCAGTAGTAGGGACAGGGGAGAGACCCAGTACTTC

len: 11
v_gene: TRBV2
d_gene: -
j_gene: TRBJ1-1
abundance: -
CDR3aa: CASSETSEAFF
CDR3nt: TGTGCCAGCAGTGAAACGAGTGAAGCTTTCTTT

len: 16
v_gene: TRBV3-1/TRBV3-2
d_gene: -
j_gene: TRBJ1-4
abundance: -
CDR3aa: CASSQQSGRGGEKLFF
CDR3nt: TGTGCCAGCAGCCAACAGAGCGGCAGGGGTGGTGAAAAACTGTTTTTT

len: 14
v_gene: TRBV16
d_gene: -
j_gene: TRBJ1-5
abundance: few
CDR3aa: CASSQWEGVQPQHF
CDR3nt: TGTGCCAGCAGCCAATGGGAGGGGGTGCAGCCCCAGCATTTT

len: 16
v_gene: TRBV15
d_gene: -
j_gene: TRBJ2-3
abundance: -
CDR3aa: CATSRGGGAPINTQYF
CDR3nt: TGTGCCACCAGCAGAGGTGGGGGCGCCCCGATCAATACGCAGTATTTT

len: 17
v_gene: TRBV15
d_gene: -
j_gene: TRBJ1-3
abundance: -
CDR3aa: CATSRDGTVPSGNTIYF
CDR3nt: TGTGCCACCAGCAGAGATGGTACAGTACCCTCTGGAAACACCATATATTTT

len: 12
v_gene: TRBV6-5
d_gene: -
j_gene: TRBJ1-6
abundance: -
CDR3aa: CASRRERSPLHF
CDR3nt: TGTGCCAGCAGGAGGGAGCGCTCACCCCTCCACTTT

len: 17
v_gene: TRBV6-1
d_gene: -
j_gene: TRBJ1-4
abundance: -
CDR3aa: CASSDTFGGATNEKLFF
CDR3nt: TGTGCCAGCAGTGACACCTTCGGAGGGGCAACTAATGAAAAACTGTTTTTT

len: 13
v_gene: TRBV29-1
d_gene: TRBD1
j_gene: TRBJ1-6
abundance: -
CDR3aa: CSVGQGAGSPLHF
CDR3nt: TGCAGCGTTGGGCAGGGGGCAGGTTCACCCCTCCACTTT